This T cell receptor beta chain was sequenced for a study of shared clonotypes between healthy human individuals. Ten immunoSEQ deep assay plates were used by the authors to sequence unsorted PBMC DNA. The assay was immunoSEQ multiplex PCR, and TCRdb's table has in-frame clones only and misses some. This table has about 490,000 clones, around 78% appearing once. This CDR3 is 16 amino acids long. The germline CDR1 and CDR2 sequences are LGHNA and YNFKEQ. V lost 1 base and J lost 2, with 14 bases in between. The sample consisted of PBMCs. The rearrangement links TRBV4-2 to TRBJ1-2, with D perhaps matching TRBD1 (6 bases). The TCR comes from a woman in her 40s in good health. Some clones in this sample may be carry-over from other donors' samples. DNA of the CDR3: TGTGCCAGCAGCCAAGGGCCCCAGGGGTTGAACTATGGCTACACCTTC. Protein product: CASSQGPQGLNYGYTF.